These 9 T cell receptor beta chains share one sample of origin, sequenced in a study of T cell responses to AZD1222 COVID-19 vaccine. Clones were sequenced by immunoSEQ multiplex PCR, and TCRdb holds only the in-frame ones, with some missing. The data contain around 94,000 clones, around 85% of them singletons. Source: peripheral blood, taken 28 days after the second AZD1222 dose. These receptors originate from an adult who received the AZD1222 COVID-19 vaccine.

This clone was counted a single time. This sequence joins TRBV20-1 and TRBJ2-3, with D unresolved. The CDR3 has 11 residues. The germline V gene has CDR1 DFQATT and CDR2 SNEGSKA (reference sequence). CDR3 region: CRAGRTDTQYF. CDR3 coding DNA: TGCCGGGCTGGCCGCACAGATACGCAGTATTTT.

The V gene is TRBV6-5, the J gene TRBJ2-7; tentatively, D is TRBD1 (6 bases). With 8 bases removed from V and 7 bases from J, the gap between germline ends came to 18 bases. CDR3 length: 13 amino acids. In germline, CDR1 is MNHEY, CDR2 SVGAGI. Here the CDR3 DNA reads TGTGCCAGCGGAACAGGGACCTGGATTGAGCAGTACTTC. Protein: CASGTGTWIEQYF.

The chain joins TRBV7-2 to TRBJ1-6, with 7 bases matching TRBD1. CDR1 and CDR2 from the germline V gene are SGHTA and FQGNSA. The CDR3 is 16 residues long. V trimming: 3 bases; J trimming: 8 bases; junction bases outside the gene matches: 10. CDR3: CASSFSRKGGYSPLHF. CDR3 nucleotides: TGTGCCAGCAGCTTCAGCCGGAAAGGGGGCTATTCACCCCTCCACTTT. The full variable domain, its missing parts supplied by reference TRBV7-2 and TRBJ1-6, is GAGVSQSPSNKVTEKGKDVELRCDPISGHTALYWYRQSLGQGLEFLIYFQGNSAPDKSGLPSDRFSAERTGGSVSTLTIQRTQQEDSAVYLCASSFSRKGGYSPLHFGNGTRLTVT.

In this sample, this clone turned up a few times. Written as DNA, the CDR3 is TGTGCCAGCAGTTACAGGTCTGGGTTGGCTGAGCAGTTCTTC. Translating it yields CASSYRSGLAEQFF. This rearrangement joins TRBV6-2 or TRBV6-3 to TRBJ2-1; the D is unclear. Germline-derived CDR1 and CDR2 are MNHEY and SVGEGT. V gave up 2 bases and J gave up 9 bases, with 14 bases separating them. This CDR3 contains 14 residues.

The chain couples TRBV9 to TRBJ1-2, with TRBD1 identical over 8 bases. This CDR3 region has 14 residues. Per the germline V gene, CDR1 is SGDLS and CDR2 is YYNGEE. V was clipped by 0 bases and J by 5 bases; unmatched bases: 3. The CDR3 is CASSVGQGNYGYTF. CDR3 coding DNA: TGTGCCAGCAGCGTAGGACAGGGGAATTATGGCTACACCTTC.

This chain connects TRBV7-2 to TRBJ2-1, with 13 positions matching TRBD2. CDR1 and CDR2 from the germline V gene are SGHTA and FQGNSA. The CDR3 contains 14 residues. V was pared by 8 bases and J by 10 bases, with 8 bases of the junction left unmatched. CDR3 sequence: CASGTSGRAREQFF. The CDR3 DNA reads as TGTGCCAGCGGAACTAGCGGGAGGGCGAGGGAGCAGTTCTTC.

The CDR3 sequence: CASSFGLASQETQYF. In DNA form, the CDR3 reads TGTGCCAGCAGCTTCGGACTAGCATCTCAAGAGACCCAGTACTTC. The chain employs TRBV5-4 and TRBJ2-5, with TRBD2 identical over 8 bases. Germline CDR1 SGHNT, CDR2 YYREEE (reference sequence). This CDR3 region has 15 residues. The V gene end was trimmed by 2 bases and the J gene end by 2 bases; junction bases not matched to a gene: 5.

The chain couples TRBV6-5 to TRBJ2-1; 8 bases are shared with TRBD2. Trimming took 1 base from V and 6 from J; bases not matched to a gene: 5. CDR1 and CDR2 from the germline V gene are MNHEY and SVGAGI. This CDR3 is 15 amino acids long. Here the CDR3 reads CASSYLTGGPNEQFF. CDR3 DNA: TGTGCCAGCAGTTACTTAACGGGGGGGCCCAATGAGCAGTTCTTC.

The chain links TRBV29-1 to TRBJ1-2, with 7 bases matching TRBD1. The CDR3 is 11 residues long. Per germline, CDR1 SQVTM and CDR2 ANQGSEA. V dropped 3 bases and J dropped 8; count of bases not matched to a gene: 3. CDR3 DNA: TGCAGCGTTGAGACAGGGTTCGGCTACACCTTC. Its protein product is CSVETGFGYTF. Full variable domain (missing parts from reference TRBV29-1 and TRBJ1-2): SAVISQKPSRDICQRGTSLTIQCQVDSQVTMMFWYRQQPGQSLTLIATANQGSEATYESGFVIDKFPISRPNLTFSTLTVSNMSPEDSSIYLCSVETGFGYTFGSGTRLTVV.